This TCR beta chain is drawn from a study of OX40 agonist ivuxolimab in advanced cancers. Generated by immunoSEQ multiplex PCR, the TCRdb table keeps only in-frame clones and is missing some. The sample consists of approximately 20,000 clones, around four fifths of them appearing once. Looked up from germline, CDR1 is MNHNS and CDR2 is SASEGT. CDR3 size: 16 residues. After removal of 4 bases from V and 6 bases from J, the junction contained 11 bases not matched to a gene. This TCR was recovered from an adult with an advanced solid tumor such as melanoma, head and neck, liver or kidney cancer. The starting material was CD4+ or CD8+ T cells sorted from blood, obtained in a trial of the OX40 agonist ivuxolimab. This chain connects TRBV6-1 to TRBJ1-1; the match to TRBD1 covers 10 bases. The CDR3 region is CASSGWTGGGRAEAFF. The CDR3 DNA follows: TGTGCCAGCAGTGGCTGGACAGGGGGTGGAAGGGCTGAAGCTTTCTTT.